A single sample gave rise to the 27 T cell receptor beta chains below, sequenced in a study of blood T cells in healthy people across ages. Through a sample-barcoded 5' primer and a J-beta primer mix, a second PCR was run for roughly 6 to 12 cycles. A single record per CDR3 protein comes from TCRdb applying MiXCR to the 5' RACE reads. The sample carries about 1.8 million distinct CDR3 sequences, roughly 50% recorded once. The sequencing sample was made of blood. Every receptor here comes from a middle-aged woman in good health.

This clonotype was observed a handful of times. The rearrangement links TRBV7-2 to TRBJ2-1; TRBD1 matches 10 bases. V dropped 6 bases and J dropped 7; count of bases not matched to a gene: 12. This CDR3 has 16 amino acids. Germline V CDR1 and CDR2: SGHTA, FQGNSA. The DNA for the CDR3 is TGTGCCAGCAGACCCCCCGGGACAGGGGTCCAGAATGAGCAGTTCTTC. This encodes CASRPPGTGVQNEQFF. Drawing the rest from reference TRBV7-2 and TRBJ2-1, the complete variable domain is GAGVSQSPSNKVTEKGKDVELRCDPISGHTALYWYRQSLGQGLEFLIYFQGNSAPDKSGLPSDRFSAERTGGSVSTLTIQRTQQEDSAVYLCASRPPGTGVQNEQFFGPGTRLTVL.

This clonotype was seen once. Here the CDR3 DNA reads TGTGCCAGCAGTTACCAGCTAGCGGGGGGGATTCAAGAGACCCAGTACTTC. As protein: CASSYQLAGGIQETQYF. The chain has TRBV6-5 and TRBJ2-5; 12 bases are a match to TRBD2. The CDR3 has 17 amino acids. V was pared by 2 bases and J by 2 bases, with 6 bases of the junction left unmatched. Germline assignment: CDR1 MNHEY and CDR2 SVGAGI.

The gene calls are TRBV7-9 and TRBJ2-5; the match to TRBD1 covers 9 bases. CDR3 size: 17 residues. Germline V gives CDR1 SEHNR, CDR2 FQNEAQ (reference sequence). V shed 2 bases and J 10 bases; nucleotides not matched to a gene: 17. DNA for the CDR3: TGTGCCAGCAGCTTAACCCTTAATAGCGGACAGGGGAAGGACCAGTACTTC. This encodes CASSLTLNSGQGKDQYF.

This rearrangement joins TRBV4-1 to TRBJ1-5, with TRBD1 as a possible D gene (5 bases). This CDR3 contains 17 residues. The germline V gene has CDR1 MGHRA and CDR2 YSYEKL. The V end was cut by 0 bases, the J end by 3 bases, with 15 bases between. The CDR3 loop reads CASSQDMTSGANQPQHF. CDR3 coding DNA: TGCGCCAGCAGCCAAGACATGACATCCGGGGCCAATCAGCCCCAGCATTTT.

This chain links TRBV6-1 with TRBJ1-5; weak D call: TRBD1 (6 bases). CDR1 MNHNS and CDR2 SASEGT come from the germline V gene. Trimming left V 8 bases short and J 7 bases short, with 15 bases between. The CDR3 is made up of 13 amino acids. The CDR3 DNA is TGTGCCAGCTCTCAGGGGATAAGGCAGCCCCAGCATTTT. It translates to CASSQGIRQPQHF.

In this sample, this clonotype turned up a few times. The V call is TRBV25-1, the J call TRBJ1-2, with D unclear. The V end was cut by 0 bases, the J end by 6 bases, with 8 bases between. In germline, CDR1 is MGHDK, CDR2 SYGVNS. This CDR3 comprises 13 residues. The DNA for the CDR3 is TGTGCCAGCAGTGAATATTCCCAGGATGGCTACACCTTC. It codes for CASSEYSQDGYTF.

This chain connects TRBV20-1 to TRBJ2-7, with 10 positions matching TRBD1. The J call is doubtful: the DNA matches TRBJ2-5 better. Germline-derived CDR1 and CDR2 are DFQATT and SNEGSKA (reference sequence). This CDR3 is built from 14 residues. CDR3 sequence (DNA): TGCAGTGCTGGGGGACAGGGGAGCGGGGAGACCCAGTACTTC. Translated, it gives CSAGGQGSGETQYF.

The chain joins TRBV20-1 to TRBJ2-7, with D perhaps matching TRBD2 (6 bases). Germline V CDR1 and CDR2: DFQATT, SNEGSKA (reference sequence). The CDR3 loop spans 15 amino acids. V lost 6 bases and J lost 1, with 19 bases in between. The CDR3 sequence is CSAEGYVTGSYEQYF. CDR3 nucleotides: TGCAGTGCGGAGGGGTATGTGACTGGGTCCTACGAGCAGTACTTC.

With regard to this clonotype: A clone one base away is much larger, so this may be a read error. The chain is built from TRBV4-3 and TRBJ2-1, with 11 bases that match TRBD1. Germline V gives CDR1 LGHNA, CDR2 YSLEER. This CDR3 is built from 15 residues. DNA of the CDR3: TGCGCCGGCAGCCAGGCCGGGACAGGGGGGAATGAGCAGTTCTTC. Translation: CAGSQAGTGGNEQFF.

This chain joins TRBV7-2 and TRBJ2-5; D not resolved. Germline CDR1 and CDR2: SGHTA and FQGNSA. CDR3 length equals 15 residues. Trimming took 0 bases from V and 0 from J, leaving 8 bases between them. CDR3 sequence reads: CASSLASTNQETQYF. The CDR3 DNA sequence: TGTGCCAGCAGCTTAGCTAGCACCAACCAAGAGACCCAGTACTTC.

This clonotype has only a few counts. For the CDR3, the DNA is TGTGCCAGCACCAGGGCTGGATACAATGAGCAGTTCTTC. Its translation: CASTRAGYNEQFF. The gene calls are TRBV7-2 and TRBJ2-1, with D maybe TRBD1 (5 bases). The CDR3 spans 13 residues. The V end was cut by 7 bases, the J end by 4 bases, with 11 bases between. Germline V CDR1 and CDR2: SGHTA, FQGNSA.

J is TRBJ2-1 and V is TRBV28, with 9 bases aligning to TRBD1. The CDR3 covers 16 residues. V gave up 4 bases and J gave up 3 bases; unmatched junction bases: 7. In germline, CDR1 is MDHEN, CDR2 SYDVKM. The CDR3 bases are TGTGCCAGCAGTTCTCCCTCGGGACAGGGCTACAATGAGCAGTTCTTC. Protein sequence: CASSSPSGQGYNEQFF.

This chain connects TRBV7-8 to TRBJ2-3; D ambiguous. Per the germline V gene, CDR1 is SGHVS and CDR2 is FQNEAQ. The CDR3 has 15 residues. The V end was cut by 2 bases, the J end by 4 bases, with 13 bases between. The CDR3 sequence: CASSLLGISADTQYF. The CDR3 DNA follows: TGTGCCAGCAGCTTATTGGGGATTTCGGCAGATACGCAGTATTTT.

The rearrangement joins TRBV4-3 to TRBJ2-3; 7 bases align to TRBD2. Germline V gene sequence: CDR1 LGHNA, CDR2 YSLEER. There are 15 residues in the CDR3. With V trimmed by 0 bases and J by 2 bases, 2 bases remained unmatched. The CDR3 sequence: CASSQEAGTTDTQYF. The CDR3 nucleotides are TGCGCCAGCAGCCAAGAAGCGGGGACCACAGATACGCAGTATTTT.

The chain joins TRBV6-1 to TRBJ2-7, with a weak D call TRBD1 (5 bases). The V gene's germline CDR1 is MNHNS and CDR2 SASEGT. The length of the CDR3 is 16 residues. V was trimmed by 1 base and J by 3 bases, leaving 16 bases between them. The CDR3 is CASSEGGPTGGYEQYF. The CDR3 coding sequence is TGTGCCAGCAGTGAAGGGGGCCCTACAGGCGGCTACGAGCAGTACTTC.

Concerning this clonotype itself: The junction shows a germline mismatch at one end, possibly a read error. This chain links TRBV7-7 with TRBJ2-1; 8 positions match TRBD1. The CDR3 consists of 15 residues. Germline V lookup: CDR1 SSHAT, CDR2 FNYEAQ (reference sequence). CDR3 nucleotide sequence: TGTGCTAGCAGCCCTGGACAGGGCATCTCGGATGGGCAGTTCTTC. This sequence encodes CASSPGQGISDGQFF.

This chain joins TRBV7-2 and TRBJ2-1; D is ambiguous. The germline V and J ends were trimmed by 3 bases and 4 bases, with 13 bases remaining between them. The CDR3 is 15 residues long. Looked up from germline, CDR1 is SGHTA and CDR2 is FQGNSA. The CDR3 coding sequence is TGTGCCAGCAGCTTTGACCAGGCGACGTACAATGAGCAGTTCTTC. Amino acid sequence: CASSFDQATYNEQFF.

The rearrangement uses TRBV28 and TRBJ2-1; 8 positions agree with TRBD2. Germline CDR1 MDHEN, CDR2 SYDVKM. The CDR3 covers 12 residues. In DNA, the CDR3 is TGTGCGACCGGGGGGGGTTCAAATGAGCAGTTCTTC. Encoded protein: CATGGGSNEQFF.

This sequence joins TRBV20-1 and TRBJ1-2, with 11 bases fitting TRBD1. CDR1 is DFQATT, CDR2 SNEGSKA, per germline (reference sequence). CDR3 length: 16 residues. Trimming took 0 bases from V and 7 from J; bases not matched to a gene: 10. The chain's CDR3 is CSARDLWTGGGGGYTF. The CDR3 nucleotides are TGCAGTGCTAGAGATCTCTGGACAGGGGGCGGAGGTGGCTACACCTTC.

The J gene is TRBJ2-5, the V gene TRBV7-9; TRBD1 agrees at 10 bases. Germline CDR1 reads SEHNR; CDR2 reads FQNEAQ (reference sequence). The CDR3 is 15 residues long. J gave up 5 bases and V 5 bases, and 8 bases lay outside the gene matches. The CDR3: CASSPRTGGHETQYF. CDR3 nucleotide sequence: TGTGCCAGCAGCCCGCGGACAGGGGGTCATGAGACCCAGTACTTC. Based on the CDR3 plus reference TRBV7-9 and TRBJ2-5, the full variable domain is DTGVSQNPRHKITKRGQNVTFRCDPISEHNRLYWYRQTLGQGPEFLTYFQNEAQLEKSRLLSDRFSAERPKGSFSTLEIQRTEQGDSAMYLCASSPRTGGHETQYFGPGTRLLVL.

The chain carries TRBV2 and TRBJ2-4, with 8 nucleotides matching TRBD1. The J call may be wrong; the DNA end is better matched by TRBJ2-7. In germline, CDR1 is SNHLY, CDR2 FYNNEI. This CDR3 has 15 amino acids. The CDR3 DNA reads TGTGCCAGCAGGGGGGTGACAGGGGTTGGTTACGAGCAGTACTTC. Translating it yields CASRGVTGVGYEQYF.

V usage is TRBV7-6 and J usage is TRBJ2-1, with D unclear. Germline V gene sequence: CDR1 SGHVS, CDR2 FNYEAQ. V was trimmed by 0 bases and J by 8 bases, leaving 8 bases between them. The CDR3 length is 13 residues. The CDR3 region is CASSLAKRDEQFF. The CDR3 DNA reads TGTGCCAGCAGCTTAGCAAAGAGAGATGAGCAGTTCTTC. Supplemented by reference TRBV7-6 and TRBJ2-1, the full variable domain reads GAGVSQSPRYKVTKRGQDVALRCDPISGHVSLYWYRQALGQGPEFLTYFNYEAQQDKSGLPNDRFSAERPEGSISTLTIQRTEQRDSAMYRCASSLAKRDEQFFGPGTRLTVL.

This clonotype has more than one count but fewer than ten. J is TRBJ1-2 and V is TRBV7-9; D is unclear. V dropped 1 base and J dropped 1 base, with 7 bases sitting between them. Germline CDR1 and CDR2: SEHNR and FQNEAQ (reference sequence). The CDR3 extends over 14 amino acids. The CDR3 protein is CASSLVVDNYGYTF. The CDR3 DNA reads as TGTGCCAGCAGCTTAGTCGTCGATAACTATGGCTACACCTTC.

The chain has TRBV19 and TRBJ1-2; D gene unclear. This CDR3 has 13 residues. Germline values: CDR1 LNHDA, CDR2 SQIVND (reference sequence). Trimming pared 3 bases from V and 7 bases from J, leaving 12 bases between. CDR3 bases: TGTGCCAGTAGTATGCGTCTCGATCGTGGCTACACCTTC. It encodes CASSMRLDRGYTF.

This clonotype has more than one count but fewer than ten. The chain uses TRBV12-3 or TRBV12-4 and TRBJ2-1; a possible D gene is TRBD1 (6 bases). The V end lost 7 bases, the J end lost 4 bases, and 14 bases lay between the germline ends. The CDR3 is 14 residues long. CDR3 DNA sequence: TGTGCCAGCACCATTGAACAGGGTTACAATGAGCAGTTCTTC. Protein: CASTIEQGYNEQFF.

Of note for this clonotype: The germline gene is not matched at one end of the junction; a read error may be the cause. The chain uses TRBV20-1 and TRBJ1-5; D is perhaps TRBD1 (6 bases). Per germline, CDR1 DFQATT and CDR2 SNEGSKA (reference sequence). This CDR3 comprises 13 residues. As DNA, the CDR3 is TGCAGTGGAGCAGGGGATAGCAATCAGCCCCACCATTTT. It encodes CSGAGDSNQPHHF.

This clonotype has just a few counts. This rearrangement joins TRBV4-2 to TRBJ2-6; 9 positions agree with TRBD1. Germline-derived CDR1 and CDR2 are LGHNA and YNFKEQ. With V trimmed by 0 bases and J by 0 bases, 21 bases remained unmatched. The CDR3 has 24 residues. This CDR3 is CASSQDWVRQGGERRSSGANVLTF. CDR3 nucleotide sequence: TGTGCCAGCAGCCAAGACTGGGTTCGACAGGGGGGAGAAAGGAGAAGCTCTGGGGCCAACGTCCTGACTTTC.